One and the same sample provided the 3 T cell receptor beta chains below, sequenced in a study of T cell responses to AZD1222 COVID-19 vaccine. Assay: immunoSEQ multiplex PCR; the TCRdb copy retains only in-frame clones and omits some. The table has under 110,000 clones, approximately 90% seen once. Source: peripheral blood, taken on day 0 of AZD1222 vaccination. The receptors come from an adult in good health.

The chain joins TRBV2 to TRBJ2-1; D call uncertain. The germline CDR1 and CDR2 sequences are SNHLY and FYNNEI. Trimming took off 7 bases at V and 3 bases at J, with 4 bases between the two ends. The CDR3 consists of 11 residues. The CDR3 here is CASIRYNEQFF. As DNA, the CDR3 is TGTGCCAGCATTCGCTACAATGAGCAGTTCTTC.

The J gene is TRBJ1-2, the V gene TRBV28, with D uncertain. V was shortened by 3 bases and J by 3 bases, with 11 bases between the two germline ends. Germline lookup yields CDR1 MDHEN and CDR2 SYDVKM. The CDR3 covers 14 residues. The CDR3 protein is CASSFANSDYGYTF. CDR3 coding DNA: TGTGCCAGCAGTTTTGCAAATTCCGACTATGGCTACACCTTC.

The chain employs TRBV19 and TRBJ1-2, with D possibly being TRBD1 (5 bases). The germline CDR1 and CDR2 sequences are LNHDA and SQIVND (reference sequence). V lost 8 bases, J lost 7 bases, and 23 bases lay in between. The CDR3 loop spans 15 amino acids. The CDR3 nucleotides are TGTGCCAGTCTAGACAGCGGCACTAGGGAATCTGGCTACACCTTC. Translation gives CASLDSGTRESGYTF.